This T cell receptor (beta chain) is drawn from a study of control samples from healthy donors and cancer patients. The CDR3 spans 16 residues. The trim removed 2 bases at V and 6 bases at J, leaving 7 bases unmatched. The germline CDR1 and CDR2 sequences are MNHEY and SVGEGT. Only in-frame clones appear in the TCRdb table, and some are missing; sequencing was by immunoSEQ multiplex PCR. This sample yields about 140,000 clones, of which 85% to 95% are seen a single time; under 15% belongs to the top ten. The chain carries TRBV6-2 or TRBV6-3 and TRBJ2-4; TRBD2 agrees at 10 bases. The sample was blood. This receptor was identified in a man aged 35 to 55 in good health. In DNA, the CDR3 is TGTGCCAGCAGTTACGGGGCTAGCGGGAGTGGAAACATTCAGTACTTC. Translating gives CASSYGASGSGNIQYF.